The rows below give T cell receptor beta chains drawn from one sample of a study of blood T cells in healthy people across ages. TCRdb reprocessed the 5' RACE reads via MiXCR and lists one record per CDR3 protein. The table includes a few hundred thousand distinct CDR3 sequences, roughly half detected once. What was sequenced was blood. The source of these receptors is a man aged 60 to 69 in good health. CDR3s include the opening cysteine and the closing phenylalanine or tryptophan. The D gene is left open where the match is weak. Some rows mark clone size as missing; the rest say once, few, many or name a class of expanded clone.

DNA: TGTGCCAGCAGCCCCCCGCCGGGGAATGAGCAGTTCTTC; CDR3: CASSPPPGNEQFF; V: TRBV7-3; J: TRBJ2-1; D: NA; size: NA
DNA: TGTGCCAGCAGTTTAGTCCGTGCGACCAATGAGCAGTACTTC; CDR3: CASSLVRATNEQYF; V: TRBV28; J: TRBJ2-7; D: NA; size: NA
DNA: TGTGCCAGCAGAAGGGATCTTAATGAAAAACTGTTTTTT; CDR3: CASRRDLNEKLFF; V: TRBV6-1; J: TRBJ1-4; D: NA; size: NA
DNA: TGCAGCGGTGAGCTGGCGGGACCCTCCTACAATGAGCAGTTCTTC; CDR3: CSGELAGPSYNEQFF; V: TRBV29-1; J: TRBJ2-1; D: NA; size: few
DNA: TGTGCCAGCGGAAGAAGGGGGACGAACACTGAAGCTTTCTTT; CDR3: CASGRRGTNTEAFF; V: TRBV6-5; J: TRBJ1-1; D: NA; size: few
DNA: TGTGCCAGCAGTTACCCCTCGGTCGGTAATGAGCAGTTCTTC; CDR3: CASSYPSVGNEQFF; V: TRBV6-2/TRBV6-3; J: TRBJ2-1; D: NA; size: few
DNA: TGCAGCGTTGGGAGCACAGATACGCAGTTCTTC; CDR3: CSVGSTDTQFF; V: TRBV29-1; J: TRBJ2-1; D: NA; size: NA
DNA: TGCGCCAGCAGCTTAACCCCTAGCCTCTACGAGCAGTACTTC; CDR3: CASSLTPSLYEQYF; V: TRBV5-1; J: TRBJ2-7; D: NA; size: few
DNA: TGTGCCAGCAGCCGGGTGTCAGATACGCAGTATTTT; CDR3: CASSRVSDTQYF; V: TRBV3-1; J: TRBJ2-3; D: NA; size: NA
DNA: TGTGCCAGCAGCTTGTCGCTAGGGTACCAAGAGACCCAGTACTTC; CDR3: CASSLSLGYQETQYF; V: TRBV5-5; J: TRBJ2-5; D: NA; size: few
DNA: TGTGCCAGCAGCGTAGAAGGTAGTATCGAAAACATTCAGTACTTC; CDR3: CASSVEGSIENIQYF; V: TRBV9; J: TRBJ2-4; D: NA; size: once
DNA: TGTGCCAGCAGTTCCTACAGGGGCTACAATGAGCAGTACTTC; CDR3: CASSSYRGYNEQYF; V: TRBV6-5; J: TRBJ2-7; D: TRBD1; size: NA
DNA: TGCAGTGCAACCCTGGATGCCGGGTCAGATACGCAGTATTTT; CDR3: CSATLDAGSDTQYF; V: TRBV20-1; J: TRBJ2-3; D: NA; size: NA
DNA: TGTGCCAGCACCCCGGGGGGGAACACCATATATTTT; CDR3: CASTPGGNTIYF; V: TRBV2; J: TRBJ1-3; D: NA; size: once
DNA: TGCAGTGCTGGTAGCGGCGCCTACAATGAGCAGTTCTTC; CDR3: CSAGSGAYNEQFF; V: TRBV20-1; J: TRBJ2-1; D: NA; size: NA
DNA: TGTGCCAGCAGCCAAGAGAGGGAACTAGCGGGGGGCGAGACCCAGTACTTC; CDR3: CASSQERELAGGETQYF; V: TRBV3-1; J: TRBJ2-5; D: TRBD2; size: NA
DNA: TGTGCCAGCCAAGGGGGTAGCGAGCAGTACTTC; CDR3: CASQGGSEQYF; V: TRBV27; J: TRBJ2-7; D: NA; size: NA
DNA: TGTGCCAGCAGCCAAGATGCCCTTACCTACGAGCAGTACTTC; CDR3: CASSQDALTYEQYF; V: TRBV3-1; J: TRBJ2-7; D: NA; size: NA
DNA: TGTGCCACCAGCCCGGGACGCCCCACAGATACGCAGTATTTT; CDR3: CATSPGRPTDTQYF; V: TRBV24-1; J: TRBJ2-3; D: NA; size: NA
DNA: TGTGCCAGCAGCTTAGATAGGACAGGGGGTCACAATGAGCAGTTCTTC; CDR3: CASSLDRTGGHNEQFF; V: TRBV11-2; J: TRBJ2-1; D: TRBD1; size: once
DNA: TGTGCCAGCAGCAGCGATGGAGAGACCCAGTACTTC; CDR3: CASSSDGETQYF; V: TRBV11-2; J: TRBJ2-5; D: NA; size: few
DNA: TGTGCCAGCAGTTCCTCGACAGGGCCATATACGCAGTATTTT; CDR3: CASSSSTGPYTQYF; V: TRBV27; J: TRBJ2-3; D: TRBD1; size: NA
DNA: TGTGCCAGCAGCCGATGGGAGACCAAAAACATTCAGTACTTC; CDR3: CASSRWETKNIQYF; V: TRBV14; J: TRBJ2-4; D: NA; size: few
DNA: TGCAGTGCTCGTCGGACAGGGGGTTACGAGCAGTACTTC; CDR3: CSARRTGGYEQYF; V: TRBV20-1; J: TRBJ2-7; D: TRBD1; size: NA
DNA: TGTACCAGCAGTCCCAGGGCGGTAGGGACTTCCAACAATGAGCAGTTCTTC; CDR3: CTSSPRAVGTSNNEQFF; V: TRBV5-6; J: TRBJ2-1; D: NA; size: NA